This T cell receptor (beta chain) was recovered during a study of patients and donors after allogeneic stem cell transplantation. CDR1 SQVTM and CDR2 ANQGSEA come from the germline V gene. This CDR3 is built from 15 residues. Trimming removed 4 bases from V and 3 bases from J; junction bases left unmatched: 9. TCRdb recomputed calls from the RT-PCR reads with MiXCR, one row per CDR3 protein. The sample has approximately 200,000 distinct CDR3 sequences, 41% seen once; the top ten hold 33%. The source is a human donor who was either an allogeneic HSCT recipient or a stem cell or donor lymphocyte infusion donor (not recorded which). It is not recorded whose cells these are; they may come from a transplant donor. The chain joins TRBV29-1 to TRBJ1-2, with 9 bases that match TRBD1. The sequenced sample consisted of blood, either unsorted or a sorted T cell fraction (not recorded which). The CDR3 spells CSVAPRTGAHYGYTF. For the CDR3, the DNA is TGCAGCGTTGCGCCCCGGACAGGGGCGCACTATGGCTACACCTTC.